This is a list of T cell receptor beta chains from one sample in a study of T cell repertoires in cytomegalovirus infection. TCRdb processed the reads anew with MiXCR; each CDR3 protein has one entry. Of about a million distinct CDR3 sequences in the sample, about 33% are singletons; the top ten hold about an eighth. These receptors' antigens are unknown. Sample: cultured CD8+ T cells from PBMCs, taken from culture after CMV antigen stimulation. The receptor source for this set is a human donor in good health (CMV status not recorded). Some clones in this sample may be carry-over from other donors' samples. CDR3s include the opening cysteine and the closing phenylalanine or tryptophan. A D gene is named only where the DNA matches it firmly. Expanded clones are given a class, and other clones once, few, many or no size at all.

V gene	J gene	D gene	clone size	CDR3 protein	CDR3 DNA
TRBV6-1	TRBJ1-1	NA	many	CASSELGLNTEAFF	TGTGCCAGCAGTGAATTAGGATTGAACACTGAAGCTTTCTTT
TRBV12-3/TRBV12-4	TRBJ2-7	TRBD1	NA	CASRGDRGRNEQYF	TGTGCCAGCAGAGGGGACAGGGGGCGCAACGAGCAGTACTTC
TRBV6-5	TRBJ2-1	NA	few	CASSYSASVYVNNEQFF	TGTGCCAGCAGTTACTCGGCGTCAGTATATGTGAACAATGAGCAGTTCTTC
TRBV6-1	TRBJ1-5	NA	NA	CASSEGFSGSEGNQPQHF	TGTGCCAGCAGTGAAGGCTTTTCGGGCTCAGAAGGTAATCAGCCCCAGCATTTT
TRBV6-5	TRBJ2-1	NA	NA	CASSYDPDLNEQFF	TGTGCCAGCAGTTACGACCCGGACCTCAATGAGCAGTTCTTC
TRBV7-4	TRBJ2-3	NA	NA	CASSLDFGGAPSIDTQYF	TGTGCCAGCAGCTTAGATTTTGGAGGGGCCCCTAGCATAGATACGCAGTATTTT
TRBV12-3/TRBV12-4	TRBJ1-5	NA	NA	CASSLEVSRIQPQHF	TGTGCCAGCAGTTTAGAAGTGAGTAGGATACAGCCCCAGCATTTT
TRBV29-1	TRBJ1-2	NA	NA	CSVGWARGYTF	TGCAGCGTTGGATGGGCTCGTGGCTACACCTTC
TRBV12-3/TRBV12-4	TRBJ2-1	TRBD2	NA	CASTVALAGGQLGRDEQFF	TGTGCCAGCACTGTGGCACTAGCGGGGGGCCAGTTAGGTCGGGATGAGCAGTTCTTC
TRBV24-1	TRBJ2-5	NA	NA	CATSDSRGLDETQYF	TGTGCCACCAGTGATTCGAGGGGTTTGGATGAGACCCAGTACTTC
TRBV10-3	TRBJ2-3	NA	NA	CAISEVLSGVGDTQYF	TGTGCCATCAGTGAGGTTCTTTCGGGGGTTGGAGATACGCAGTATTTT
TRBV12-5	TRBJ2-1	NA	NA	CASALDSYNEQFF	TGTGCTAGTGCTCTGGACAGTTACAATGAGCAGTTCTTC
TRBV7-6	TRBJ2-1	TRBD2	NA	CASTLLAGGSDEQFF	TGTGCCAGCACCCTTCTAGCGGGGGGGTCGGATGAGCAGTTCTTC
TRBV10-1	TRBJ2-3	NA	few	CASSGIGTDTQYF	TGCGCCAGCAGTGGGATAGGCACAGATACGCAGTATTTT
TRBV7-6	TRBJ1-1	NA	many	CASSLGKGRDTEAFF	TGTGCCAGCAGCTTAGGTAAGGGACGGGACACTGAAGCTTTCTTT
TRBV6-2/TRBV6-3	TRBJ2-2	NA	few	CASSYSDLRLFF	TGTGCCAGCAGTTACTCTGATCTGCGGCTGTTTTTT
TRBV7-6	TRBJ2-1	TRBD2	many	CASSPGLAGGNEQFF	TGTGCCAGCAGCCCCGGACTAGCGGGGGGAAATGAGCAGTTCTTC
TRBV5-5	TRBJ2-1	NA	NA	CASSLYPGAAWGPDEQFF	TGTGCCAGCAGCTTGTACCCGGGGGCCGCATGGGGTCCCGATGAGCAGTTCTTC
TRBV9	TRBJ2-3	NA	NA	CASSVGFTSTDTQYF	TGTGCCAGCAGCGTGGGGTTTACTAGCACAGATACGCAGTATTTT
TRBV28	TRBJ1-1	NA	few	CASNDRMNTEAFF	TGTGCCAGCAATGACAGAATGAACACTGAAGCTTTCTTT
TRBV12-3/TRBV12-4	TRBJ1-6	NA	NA	CASVRTPTGGSYNSPLHF	TGTGCCAGCGTTCGTACACCAACCGGGGGCTCCTATAATTCACCCCTCCACTTT
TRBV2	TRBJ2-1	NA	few	CACTNPGHYNEQFF	TGTGCCTGTACGAACCCGGGACACTACAATGAGCAGTTCTTC